Following are 23 T cell receptor beta chains from one sample sequenced in a study of shared clonotypes between healthy human individuals. Assay: immunoSEQ multiplex PCR; the TCRdb copy retains only in-frame clones and omits some. Of about 2 million clones in the sample, roughly 94% were seen once. Sequenced: naive CD4+ T cells sorted from blood. The sample's subset: CD45RA+ positively selected. The receptor source for this set is a man aged 18 to 29 in good health.

The chain has TRBV11-2 and TRBJ2-3; 7 nucleotides agree with TRBD2. In germline, CDR1 is SGHAT, CDR2 FQNNGV. The V and J ends lost 4 bases and 3 bases, in that order; junction bases with no gene match: 7. The length of the CDR3 is 15 residues. CDR3 in DNA: TGTGCCAGCAGCTCCGCTGCGGGAGAAACAGATACGCAGTATTTT. Translation gives CASSSAAGETDTQYF.

The V call is TRBV28, the J call TRBJ2-4, with TRBD2 as a possible D gene (7 bases). Trimming took 8 bases from V and 7 from J, leaving 12 bases between them. CDR3 length: 12 amino acids. CDR1 is MDHEN and CDR2 is SYDVKM in the germline V gene. The CDR3 nucleotides are TGTGCCAGCGGCGGGGGCACGAACATTCAGTACTTC. Residues: CASGGGTNIQYF.

V is TRBV7-6 and J is TRBJ1-4; D ambiguous. Germline CDR1 and CDR2: SGHVS and FNYEAQ. The CDR3 sequence is 16 residues long. Between the trimmed V and J ends, which lost 1 base and 0 bases, there was a span of 9 bases. The CDR3 region is CASSLGLTTTNEKLFF. The DNA for the CDR3 is TGTGCCAGCAGCTTAGGCTTAACTACAACTAATGAAAAACTGTTTTTT.

Regarding this clone: This sample also contains other DNA sequences that code for the same CDR3. This sequence joins TRBV5-1 and TRBJ1-5, with 10 bases fitting TRBD1. Germline trimming cut 5 bases from V and 2 bases from J; bases unmatched to any gene: 4. The CDR3 contains 15 residues. The germline CDR1 and CDR2 sequences are SGHRS and YFSETQ. The CDR3 reads CASSTGTGGNQPQHF. The CDR3 DNA sequence: TGCGCCAGCAGTACCGGGACAGGGGGCAATCAGCCCCAGCATTTT.

This clone came up once. The rearrangement links TRBV11-2 to TRBJ2-7, with D unclear. Germline V lookup: CDR1 SGHAT, CDR2 FQNNGV. The CDR3 totals 15 residues. The ends were cut back, 0 bases at V and 0 bases at J, with 9 bases in the middle. The CDR3 nucleotides are TGTGCCAGCAGCTTAGATGCGGCGGACTCCTACGAGCAGTACTTC. Translated, it gives CASSLDAADSYEQYF.

V is TRBV6-5 and J is TRBJ2-7, with 11 bases matching TRBD2. J was trimmed by 5 bases and V by 4 bases; bases with no gene match: 7. Germline V gene lookup returns CDR1 MNHEY and CDR2 SVGAGI. This CDR3 comprises 15 residues. CDR3: CASSSIAGGPNEQYF. As DNA, the CDR3 is TGTGCCAGCAGTTCCATAGCGGGGGGGCCCAACGAGCAGTACTTC.

The chain employs TRBV28 and TRBJ2-1, with TRBD2 identical over 9 bases. CDR3 length equals 16 residues. The germline V gene has CDR1 MDHEN and CDR2 SYDVKM. With 5 bases clipped from V and 7 bases from J, the junction kept 12 bases outside the gene matches. CDR3 sequence reads: CASSLLRGGGRNEQFF. CDR3 sequence (DNA): TGTGCCAGCAGTCTACTGCGGGGGGGCGGTCGTAATGAGCAGTTCTTC.

The chain employs TRBV4-1 and TRBJ1-5; TRBD1 is a possible D gene (5 bases). The CDR3 loop spans 16 amino acids. The V gene's germline CDR1 is MGHRA and CDR2 YSYEKL. Deletions cut 0 bases from V and 2 bases from J, with 11 bases between. The CDR3 DNA is TGCGCCAGCAGCCAAGAGGGCAGGGTCGGCAATCAGCCCCAGCATTTT. Translated, it gives CASSQEGRVGNQPQHF.

The rearrangement uses TRBV7-9 and TRBJ2-7, with a possible D match to TRBD2 (5 bases). Trimming shortened V by 1 base and J by 3 bases, and 22 bases separated the two germline ends. CDR1 is SEHNR and CDR2 is FQNEAQ in the germline V gene (reference sequence). The length of the CDR3 is 18 residues. The CDR3 DNA sequence: TGTGCCAGCAGCTTAGTCCTTCTTGAGCGGAGCGGCGGCTACGAGCAGTACTTC. It yields the protein CASSLVLLERSGGYEQYF.

For this clone: Other DNA sequences in the sample encode the same CDR3. The chain combines TRBV28 with TRBJ1-2; no clear D gene. The CDR3 runs to 14 residues. The germline V and J ends were trimmed by 1 base and 1 base, with 7 bases remaining between them. Germline V gene data show CDR1 as MDHEN and CDR2 as SYDVKM. The CDR3, as DNA: TGTGCCAGCAGTTTATATCGGAGTAACTATGGCTACACCTTC. Translation gives CASSLYRSNYGYTF.

The chain couples TRBV7-9 to TRBJ1-4; TRBD1 might be the D (6 bases). Germline V gene sequence: CDR1 SEHNR, CDR2 FQNEAQ (reference sequence). The V and J ends lost 2 bases and 5 bases respectively, with 12 bases between them. CDR3 size: 15 residues. CDR3 sequence reads: CASSLSGQGNEKLFF. CDR3 coding DNA: TGTGCCAGCAGCTTATCGGGGCAGGGGAATGAAAAACTGTTTTTT. The whole variable domain, filled in from reference TRBV7-9 and TRBJ1-4, reads DTGVSQNPRHKITKRGQNVTFRCDPISEHNRLYWYRQTLGQGPEFLTYFQNEAQLEKSRLLSDRFSAERPKGSFSTLEIQRTEQGDSAMYLCASSLSGQGNEKLFFGSGTQLSVL.

The rearrangement uses TRBV6-1 and TRBJ2-1; a possible D gene is TRBD1 (6 bases). Trimming took 9 bases from V and 1 from J, leaving 13 bases between them. This CDR3 region has 14 residues. The germline V gene encodes CDR1 MNHNS and CDR2 SASEGT. CDR3 DNA sequence: TGTGCCAGTGCTACAGGGCGGTCCTACAATGAGCAGTTCTTC. It yields the protein CASATGRSYNEQFF.

The J gene is TRBJ2-3, the V gene TRBV5-6; D uncertain. Germline CDR1 is SGHDT and CDR2 is YYEEEE. The CDR3 is 13 residues long. Trimming stripped 4 bases from V and 3 bases from J, with 9 bases between. The DNA of the CDR3 is TGTGCCAGCAGCACCCTGGTGACAGATACGCAGTATTTT. It encodes CASSTLVTDTQYF.

V and J are TRBV5-6 and TRBJ2-2; 14 nucleotides align to TRBD2. Germline V lookup: CDR1 SGHDT, CDR2 YYEEEE. With 3 bases clipped from V and 5 bases from J, the junction kept 3 bases outside the gene matches. The CDR3 is 16 amino acids. Written as DNA, the CDR3 is TGTGCCAGCAGCTGGGGACTAGCGGGAGATACCGGGGAGCTGTTTTTT. It yields the protein CASSWGLAGDTGELFF.

The chain carries TRBV18 and TRBJ2-5; no clear D. CDR1 KGHSH and CDR2 LQKENI come from the germline V gene. V shed 6 bases and J shed 1 base, with 9 bases lying between them. CDR3 size: 13 residues. The CDR3 coding sequence is TGTGCCAGCTCGAAGGGATCCCAAGAGACCCAGTACTTC. Its protein product is CASSKGSQETQYF.

The chain is built from TRBV30 and TRBJ2-3; weak D call: TRBD1 (7 bases). In germline, CDR1 is GTSNPN, CDR2 SVGIG (reference sequence). The CDR3 is 13 amino acids. Trimming pared 3 bases from V and 14 bases from J, leaving 21 bases between. The CDR3 bases are TGTGCCTGGAGCGTTGAGGAGGGGGCAACTGGGTATTTT. It yields the protein CAWSVEEGATGYF.

The chain uses TRBV2 and TRBJ2-3; no reliable D call. Trimming took 2 bases from V and 2 from J, leaving 8 bases between them. Germline-derived CDR1 and CDR2 are SNHLY and FYNNEI. This CDR3 has 14 amino acids. The CDR3 protein is CASSELALTDTQYF. In DNA form, the CDR3 reads TGTGCCAGCAGTGAACTTGCGCTCACAGATACGCAGTATTTT.

The sample holds one count of this clone. The chain joins TRBV30 to TRBJ2-7; the match to TRBD2 covers 8 bases. J was trimmed by 3 bases and V by 2 bases; bases with no gene match: 12. The germline gives CDR1 GTSNPN, CDR2 SVGIG (reference sequence). This CDR3 region has 16 residues. This chain's CDR3 is CAWSKPGGKIGYEQYF. CDR3 nucleotide sequence: TGTGCCTGGAGTAAACCGGGGGGGAAGATAGGCTACGAGCAGTACTTC.

The chain employs TRBV7-2 and TRBJ2-1; no definite D call. The V end was cut by 5 bases, the J end by 10 bases, with 12 bases between. Germline assignment: CDR1 SGHTA and CDR2 FQGNSA. CDR3 length: 12 residues. The chain's CDR3 is CASSPPGFEQFF. CDR3 coding DNA: TGTGCCAGCAGCCCCCCCGGGTTCGAGCAGTTCTTC.

This chain links TRBV6-5 with TRBJ2-7, with D maybe TRBD2 (5 bases). CDR1 and CDR2 from the germline V gene are MNHEY and SVGAGI. The CDR3 runs 13 residues. V was cut by 7 bases and J by 6 bases, with 16 bases left in between. The DNA of the CDR3 is TGTGCCAGCACGAGGGATGGTCTATCCGAGCAGTACTTC. Translating gives CASTRDGLSEQYF.

This chain joins TRBV10-3 and TRBJ2-2, with TRBD1 matching 10 bases. CDR1 ENHRY and CDR2 SYGVKD come from the germline V gene. The trim removed 7 bases at V and 5 bases at J, leaving 4 bases unmatched. The CDR3 loop spans 14 amino acids. The CDR3 loop is CAINDRGQTGELFF. CDR3 DNA sequence: TGTGCCATCAATGACAGGGGGCAGACCGGGGAGCTGTTTTTT.

This chain connects TRBV25-1 to TRBJ2-1, with 7 bases matching TRBD2. In germline, CDR1 is MGHDK, CDR2 SYGVNS. Trimming removed 2 bases from V and 2 bases from J; junction bases left unmatched: 3. There are 15 residues in the CDR3. The CDR3 sequence is CASSEPGGTYNEQFF. The CDR3 DNA is TGTGCCAGCAGTGAACCGGGAGGCACCTACAATGAGCAGTTCTTC.

The chain is built from TRBV18 and TRBJ2-3; no clear D. Germline V CDR1 and CDR2: KGHSH, LQKENI. Trimming took 0 bases from V and 4 from J, leaving 8 bases between them. The CDR3 is made up of 14 amino acids. The CDR3 reads CASSPPVISDTQYF. The CDR3, as DNA: TGTGCCAGCTCACCACCGGTCATCTCAGATACGCAGTATTTT.